Listed below are T cell receptor beta chains from one sample, sequenced in a study of T cells in Graves' hyperthyroidism and ophthalmopathy. TCRdb fed the multiplex PCR reads into MiXCR, producing one record per CDR3 protein. The sample contains fewer than 400,000 distinct CDR3 sequences, less than 20% of which appear only once. Input material: blood. Receptors were obtained from a woman in her late teens or twenties with Graves' hyperthyroidism that later progressed to Graves' ophthalmopathy. The CDR3 runs from the conserved cysteine through the conserved F or W. A D gene is named only where the DNA matches it firmly. The listing skips clone size in some rows; elsewhere it reads once, few, many or a size class.

J: TRBJ2-2
V: TRBV19
size: NA
D: NA
CDR3: CASRPSGVTGELFF
DNA: TGTGCCAGTAGACCCTCCGGAGTCACCGGGGAGCTGTTTTTT

J: TRBJ1-1
V: TRBV5-1
size: NA
D: TRBD1
CDR3: CASSLAEGTGASFF
DNA: TGCGCCAGCAGCTTGGCCGAGGGGACAGGGGCTTCTTTCTTT

J: TRBJ2-3
V: TRBV5-1
size: NA
D: NA
CDR3: CASSLGFGMADTQYF
DNA: TGCGCCAGCAGCTTGGGTTTCGGGATGGCAGATACGCAGTATTTT

J: TRBJ2-1
V: TRBV6-1
size: many
D: TRBD2
CDR3: CASRPRTSGPNSYNEQFF
DNA: TGTGCCAGCAGGCCCCGGACTAGCGGGCCTAACTCCTACAATGAGCAGTTCTTC

J: TRBJ1-5
V: TRBV4-3
size: NA
D: NA
CDR3: CASSQDPLGGGNQPQHF
DNA: TGCGCCAGCAGCCAAGATCCCCTTGGAGGGGGGAATCAGCCCCAGCATTTT

J: TRBJ2-4
V: TRBV12-3/TRBV12-4
size: many
D: NA
CDR3: CASSFSDYKLAKNIQYF
DNA: TGTGCCAGCAGTTTTTCTGATTACAAACTAGCCAAAAACATTCAGTACTTC

J: TRBJ2-1
V: TRBV12-3/TRBV12-4
size: many
D: NA
CDR3: CASSLIGGGSPHNEQFF
DNA: TGTGCCAGCAGTTTAATCGGGGGCGGGAGCCCCCACAATGAGCAGTTCTTC

J: TRBJ2-1
V: TRBV5-1
size: NA
D: TRBD1
CDR3: CASSLVGTGVYNDQFF
DNA: TGCGCCAGCAGCTTGGTCGGGACAGGGGTCTACAATGATCAGTTCTTC

J: TRBJ2-3
V: TRBV28
size: many
D: NA
CDR3: CASSQDRTRTDTQYF
DNA: TGTGCCAGCAGTCAAGACAGGACTAGAACAGATACGCAGTATTTT

J: TRBJ1-1
V: TRBV5-1
size: many
D: TRBD1
CDR3: CASSTQGGIEAFF
DNA: TGCGCCAGCAGCACACAGGGGGGGATTGAAGCTTTCTTT

J: TRBJ1-1
V: TRBV28
size: many
D: NA
CDR3: CASSLTGTNTEAFF
DNA: TGTGCCAGCAGTTTAACGGGGACGAACACTGAAGCTTTCTTT

J: TRBJ2-7
V: TRBV18
size: many
D: NA
CDR3: CASSPGQGGSYEQYF
DNA: TGTGCCAGCTCACCAGGACAGGGAGGGTCCTACGAGCAGTACTTC

J: TRBJ1-1
V: TRBV6-5
size: NA
D: NA
CDR3: CASSYGPAYTEAFF
DNA: TGTGCCAGCAGTTACGGCCCAGCCTACACTGAAGCTTTCTTT

J: TRBJ2-1
V: TRBV6-2/TRBV6-3
size: many
D: NA
CDR3: CASSYQGLAGNEQFF
DNA: TGTGCCAGCAGTTACCAGGGCCTAGCCGGTAATGAGCAGTTCTTC

J: TRBJ1-1
V: TRBV2
size: NA
D: NA
CDR3: CAAGIRGTEAFF
DNA: TGTGCCGCGGGGATACGGGGAACTGAAGCTTTCTTT

J: TRBJ1-1
V: TRBV27
size: few
D: NA
CDR3: CASTTKGGTEAFF
DNA: TGTGCCAGCACTACAAAGGGGGGCACTGAAGCTTTCTTT

J: TRBJ2-3
V: TRBV28
size: many
D: NA
CDR3: CASSLPPRQYPDTQYF
DNA: TGTGCCAGCAGTCTCCCCCCTCGGCAATACCCAGATACGCAGTATTTT

J: TRBJ1-2
V: TRBV7-2
size: few
D: NA
CDR3: CASSLALGEGNGYTF
DNA: TGTGCCAGCAGCTTAGCGCTGGGGGAGGGAAATGGCTACACCTTC

J: TRBJ1-1
V: TRBV5-1
size: many
D: NA
CDR3: CASSLGQRDTEAFF
DNA: TGCGCCAGCAGCTTGGGGCAGCGAGACACTGAAGCTTTCTTT

J: TRBJ2-6
V: TRBV28
size: many
D: NA
CDR3: CASSFRHWSRRESGANVLTF
DNA: TGTGCCAGCAGTTTCCGTCACTGGAGCAGGCGTGAGTCTGGGGCCAACGTCCTGACTTTC

J: TRBJ2-5
V: TRBV30
size: many
D: TRBD1
CDR3: CALQGAAETQYF
DNA: TGTGCCTTACAGGGGGCGGCAGAGACCCAGTACTTC

J: TRBJ1-1
V: TRBV6-2/TRBV6-3
size: many
D: NA
CDR3: CASSYGGYNTEAFF
DNA: TGTGCCAGCAGTTACGGGGGTTACAACACTGAAGCTTTCTTT

J: TRBJ1-1
V: TRBV12-3/TRBV12-4
size: many
D: NA
CDR3: CASSPGLPRTFF
DNA: TGTGCCAGCAGTCCGGGACTCCCTCGGACTTTCTTT

J: TRBJ2-1
V: TRBV3-1
size: few
D: TRBD1
CDR3: CASRPTGALYNEQFF
DNA: TGTGCCAGCAGACCCACAGGGGCGCTCTACAATGAGCAGTTCTTC